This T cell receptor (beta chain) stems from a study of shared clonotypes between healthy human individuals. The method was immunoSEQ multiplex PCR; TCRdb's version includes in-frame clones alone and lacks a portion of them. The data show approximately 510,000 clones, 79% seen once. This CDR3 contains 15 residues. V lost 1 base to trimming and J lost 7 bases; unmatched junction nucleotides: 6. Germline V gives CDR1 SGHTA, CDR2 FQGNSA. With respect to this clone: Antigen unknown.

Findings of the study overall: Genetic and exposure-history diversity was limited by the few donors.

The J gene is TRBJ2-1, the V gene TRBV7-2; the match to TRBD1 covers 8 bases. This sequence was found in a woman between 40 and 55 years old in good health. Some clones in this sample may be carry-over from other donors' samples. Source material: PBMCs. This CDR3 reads CASSLGQGSFNEQFF. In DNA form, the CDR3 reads TGTGCCAGCAGCTTAGGACAGGGGAGTTTTAATGAGCAGTTCTTC.